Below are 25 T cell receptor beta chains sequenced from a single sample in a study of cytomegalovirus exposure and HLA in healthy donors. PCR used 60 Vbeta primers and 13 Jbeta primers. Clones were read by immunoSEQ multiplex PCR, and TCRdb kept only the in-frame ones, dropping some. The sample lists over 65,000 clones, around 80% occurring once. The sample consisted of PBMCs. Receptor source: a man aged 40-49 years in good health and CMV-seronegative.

The CDR3 DNA is TGTGCCAGCAGTGTCCAGGCCAATGAGCAGTTCTTC. Protein sequence: CASSVQANEQFF. The gene calls are TRBV2 and TRBJ2-1; D remains unclear. Trimming stripped 4 bases from V and 6 bases from J, with 7 bases between. There are 12 residues in the CDR3. Germline V gene data show CDR1 as SNHLY and CDR2 as FYNNEI.

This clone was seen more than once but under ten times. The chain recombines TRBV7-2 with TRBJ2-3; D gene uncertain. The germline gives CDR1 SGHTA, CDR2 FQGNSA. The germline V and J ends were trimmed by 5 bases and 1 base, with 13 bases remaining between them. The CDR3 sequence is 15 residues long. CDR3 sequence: CASSLPVGGTDTQYF. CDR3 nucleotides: TGTGCCAGCAGCCTGCCCGTGGGCGGCACAGATACGCAGTATTTT.

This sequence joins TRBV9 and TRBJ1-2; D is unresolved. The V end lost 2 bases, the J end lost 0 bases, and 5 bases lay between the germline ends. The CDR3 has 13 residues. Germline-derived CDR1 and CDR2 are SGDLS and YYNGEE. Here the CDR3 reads CASSVRPNYGYTF. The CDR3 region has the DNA TGTGCCAGCAGCGTGAGGCCTAACTATGGCTACACCTTC.

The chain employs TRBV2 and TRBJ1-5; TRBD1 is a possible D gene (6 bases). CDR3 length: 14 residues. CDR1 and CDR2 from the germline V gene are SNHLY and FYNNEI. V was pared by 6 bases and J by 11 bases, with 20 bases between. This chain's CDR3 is CASSPQGPWRTQHF. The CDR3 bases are TGTGCCAGCAGCCCACAGGGCCCCTGGAGAACCCAGCATTTT.

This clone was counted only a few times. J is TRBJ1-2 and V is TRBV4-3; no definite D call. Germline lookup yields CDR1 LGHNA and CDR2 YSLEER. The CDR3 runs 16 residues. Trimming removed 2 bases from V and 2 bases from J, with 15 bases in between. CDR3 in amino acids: CASSQIQGGTNYGYTF. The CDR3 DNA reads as TGCGCCAGCAGCCAAATCCAAGGAGGAACGAACTATGGCTACACCTTC.

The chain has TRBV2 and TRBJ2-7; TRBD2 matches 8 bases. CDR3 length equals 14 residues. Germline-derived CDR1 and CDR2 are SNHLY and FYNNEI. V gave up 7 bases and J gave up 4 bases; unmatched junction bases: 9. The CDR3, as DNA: TGTGCCAGCAAACCCGGGACTAGTGGGTACGAGCAGTACTTC. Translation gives CASKPGTSGYEQYF.

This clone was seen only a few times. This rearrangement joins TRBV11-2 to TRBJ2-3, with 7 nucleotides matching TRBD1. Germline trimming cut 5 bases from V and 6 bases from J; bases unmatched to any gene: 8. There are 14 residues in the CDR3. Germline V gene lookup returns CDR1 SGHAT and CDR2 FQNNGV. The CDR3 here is CASSRTGREDTQYF. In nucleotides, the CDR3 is TGTGCCAGCAGCCGGACAGGACGTGAGGATACGCAGTATTTT.

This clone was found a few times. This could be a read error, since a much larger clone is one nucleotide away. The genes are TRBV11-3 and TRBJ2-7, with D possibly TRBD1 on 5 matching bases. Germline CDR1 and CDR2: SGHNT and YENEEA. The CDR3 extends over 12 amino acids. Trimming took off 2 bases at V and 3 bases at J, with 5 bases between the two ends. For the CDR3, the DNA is TGTGCCAGCAGCTTAACAGGCTACGAGCAGTACTTC. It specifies CASSLTGYEQYF.

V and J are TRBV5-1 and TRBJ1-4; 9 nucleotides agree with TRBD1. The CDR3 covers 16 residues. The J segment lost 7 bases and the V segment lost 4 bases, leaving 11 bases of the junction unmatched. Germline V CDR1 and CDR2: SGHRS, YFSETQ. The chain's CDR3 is CASSIDHRGQGEKLFF. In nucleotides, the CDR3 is TGCGCCAGCAGCATAGACCACAGGGGGCAAGGTGAAAAACTGTTTTTT.

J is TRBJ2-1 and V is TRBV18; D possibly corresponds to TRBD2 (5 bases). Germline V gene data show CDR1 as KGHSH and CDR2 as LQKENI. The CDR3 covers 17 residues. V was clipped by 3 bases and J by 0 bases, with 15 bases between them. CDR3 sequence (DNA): TGTGCCAGCTCACCTTTTCGAAAGGCGGGCTCCTACAATGAGCAGTTCTTC. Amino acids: CASSPFRKAGSYNEQFF.

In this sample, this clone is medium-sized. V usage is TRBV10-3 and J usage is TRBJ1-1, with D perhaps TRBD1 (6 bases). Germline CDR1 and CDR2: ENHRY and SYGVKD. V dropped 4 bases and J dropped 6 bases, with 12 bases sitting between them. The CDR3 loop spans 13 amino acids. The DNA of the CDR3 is TGTGCCATCAGTGCAGGGGCTGACGCTGAAGCTTTCTTT. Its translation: CAISAGADAEAFF.

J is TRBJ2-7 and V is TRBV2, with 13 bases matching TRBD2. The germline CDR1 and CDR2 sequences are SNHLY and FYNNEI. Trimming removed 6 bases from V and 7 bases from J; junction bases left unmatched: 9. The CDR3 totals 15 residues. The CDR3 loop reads CASRTGLAGRMEQYF. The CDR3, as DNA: TGTGCCAGCAGGACGGGACTAGCGGGGCGGATGGAGCAGTACTTC.

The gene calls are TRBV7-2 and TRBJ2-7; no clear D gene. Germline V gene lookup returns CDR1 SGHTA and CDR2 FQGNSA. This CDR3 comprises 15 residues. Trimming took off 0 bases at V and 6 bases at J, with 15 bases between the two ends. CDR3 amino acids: CASSLAFLPGLEQYF. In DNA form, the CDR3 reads TGTGCCAGCAGCTTAGCTTTTCTCCCTGGGCTCGAGCAGTACTTC.

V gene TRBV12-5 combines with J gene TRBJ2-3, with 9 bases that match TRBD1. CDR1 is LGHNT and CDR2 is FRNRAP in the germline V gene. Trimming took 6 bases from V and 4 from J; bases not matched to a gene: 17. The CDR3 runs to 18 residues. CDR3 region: CASGLQIFKGQGSDTQYF. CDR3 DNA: TGTGCTAGTGGCTTGCAGATCTTCAAAGGACAGGGGTCAGATACGCAGTATTTT.

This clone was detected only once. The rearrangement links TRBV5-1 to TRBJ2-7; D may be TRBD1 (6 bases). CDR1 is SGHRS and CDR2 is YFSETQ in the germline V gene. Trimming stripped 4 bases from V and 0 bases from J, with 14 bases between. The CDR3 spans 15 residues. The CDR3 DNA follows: TGCGCCAGCAGCCCCGGAGGACAGAGCTCCTACGAGCAGTACTTC. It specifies CASSPGGQSSYEQYF.

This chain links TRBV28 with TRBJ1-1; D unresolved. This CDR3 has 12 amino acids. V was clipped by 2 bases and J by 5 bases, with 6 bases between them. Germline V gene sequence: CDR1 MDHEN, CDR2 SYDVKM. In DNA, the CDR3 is TGTGCCAGCAGTTTACCCGGGACTGAAGCTTTCTTT. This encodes CASSLPGTEAFF.

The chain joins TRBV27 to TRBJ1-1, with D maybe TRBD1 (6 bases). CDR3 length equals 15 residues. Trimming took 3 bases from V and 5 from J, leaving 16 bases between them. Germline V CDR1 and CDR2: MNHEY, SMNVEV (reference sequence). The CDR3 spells CASSFSAGADTEAFF. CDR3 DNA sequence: TGTGCCAGCAGTTTTTCCGCAGGGGCGGATACTGAAGCTTTCTTT.

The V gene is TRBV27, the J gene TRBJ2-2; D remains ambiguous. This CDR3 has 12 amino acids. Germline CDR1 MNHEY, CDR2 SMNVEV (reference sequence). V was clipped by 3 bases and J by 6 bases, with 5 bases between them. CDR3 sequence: CASSFRSGELFF. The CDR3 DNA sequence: TGTGCCAGCAGTTTTCGGTCCGGGGAGCTGTTTTTT.

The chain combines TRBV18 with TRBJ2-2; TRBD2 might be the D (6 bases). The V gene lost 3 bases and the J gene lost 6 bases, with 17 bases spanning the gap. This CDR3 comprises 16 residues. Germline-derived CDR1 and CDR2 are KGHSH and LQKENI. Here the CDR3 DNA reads TGTGCCAGCTCACCTAACGGAGGGAGGATTGCCGGGGAGCTGTTTTTT. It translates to CASSPNGGRIAGELFF.

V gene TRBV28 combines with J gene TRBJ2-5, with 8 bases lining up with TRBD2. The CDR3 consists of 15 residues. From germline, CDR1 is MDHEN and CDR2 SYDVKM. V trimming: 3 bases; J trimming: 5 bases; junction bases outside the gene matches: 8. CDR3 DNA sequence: TGTGCCAGCAGTTTCTTGAGCGGGAGTGCGGAGACCCAGTACTTC. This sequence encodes CASSFLSGSAETQYF.

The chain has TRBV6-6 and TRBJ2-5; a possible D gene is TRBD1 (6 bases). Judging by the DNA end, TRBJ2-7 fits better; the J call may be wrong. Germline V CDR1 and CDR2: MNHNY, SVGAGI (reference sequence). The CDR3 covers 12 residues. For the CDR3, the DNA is TGTGCCAGCAGGGACAGAGCCTACGAGCAGTACTTC. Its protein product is CASRDRAYEQYF.

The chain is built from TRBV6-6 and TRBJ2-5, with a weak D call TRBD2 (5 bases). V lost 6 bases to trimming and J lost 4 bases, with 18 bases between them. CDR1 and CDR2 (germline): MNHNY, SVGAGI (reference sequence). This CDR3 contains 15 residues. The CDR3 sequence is CASRGTPGMGETQYF. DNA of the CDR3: TGTGCCAGCAGGGGAACGCCGGGAATGGGAGAGACCCAGTACTTC.

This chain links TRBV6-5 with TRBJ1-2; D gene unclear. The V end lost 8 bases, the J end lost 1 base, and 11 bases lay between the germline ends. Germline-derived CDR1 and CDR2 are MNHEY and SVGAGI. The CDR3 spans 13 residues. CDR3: CASSNRVNYGYTF. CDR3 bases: TGTGCCAGCTCCAATCGGGTTAACTATGGCTACACCTTC.

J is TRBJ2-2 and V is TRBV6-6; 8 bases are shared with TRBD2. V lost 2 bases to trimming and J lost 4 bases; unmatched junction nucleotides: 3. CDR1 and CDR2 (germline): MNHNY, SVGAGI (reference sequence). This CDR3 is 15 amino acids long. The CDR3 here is CASSYGLALTGELFF. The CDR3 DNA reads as TGTGCCAGCAGTTACGGACTAGCCCTCACCGGGGAGCTGTTTTTT.

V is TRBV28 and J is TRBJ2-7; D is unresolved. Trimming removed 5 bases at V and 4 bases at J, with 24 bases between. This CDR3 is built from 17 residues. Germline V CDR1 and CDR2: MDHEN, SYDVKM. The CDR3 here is CASSLPQNFAPPYEQYF. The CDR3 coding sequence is TGTGCCAGCAGTCTACCTCAAAACTTTGCTCCGCCATACGAGCAGTACTTC.